These 30 T cell receptor beta chains share one sample of origin, sequenced in a study of T cell responses to AZD1222 COVID-19 vaccine. Using immunoSEQ multiplex PCR, the repertoire was profiled, and TCRdb retains in-frame clones only, with some absent. The sample holds some 89,000 clones, 90% seen once. The starting material was peripheral blood, obtained on day 0 of AZD1222 vaccination. All receptors derive from an adult in good health.

This chain uses TRBV5-1 with TRBJ2-1; no definite D call. This CDR3 is 13 amino acids long. Germline values: CDR1 SGHRS, CDR2 YFSETQ. V gave up 4 bases and J gave up 5 bases, with 10 bases separating them. The DNA of the CDR3 is TGCGCCAGCAGCGGACCGTGGGACAATGAGCAGTTCTTC. Translation: CASSGPWDNEQFF.

The chain uses TRBV28 and TRBJ2-4; D ambiguous. The CDR3 is made up of 12 amino acids. The germline gives CDR1 MDHEN, CDR2 SYDVKM. V was clipped by 2 bases and J by 12 bases, with 11 bases between them. Here the CDR3 DNA reads TGTGCCAGCAGTTTAAGTATAGTGGATCAGTACTTC. This encodes CASSLSIVDQYF.

The V gene is TRBV24-1, the J gene TRBJ1-2, with D perhaps TRBD1 (5 bases). The CDR3 has 15 residues. Germline-derived CDR1 and CDR2 are KGHDR and SFDVKD. The V end was cut by 3 bases, the J end by 2 bases, with 12 bases between. CDR3: CATSDGGRPNYGYTF. In nucleotides, the CDR3 is TGTGCCACCAGTGATGGGGGACGCCCCAACTATGGCTACACCTTC.

V gene TRBV9 combines with J gene TRBJ2-1; tentative D call: TRBD2 (5 bases). Trimming shortened V by 0 bases and J by 5 bases, and 15 bases separated the two germline ends. Germline loops: CDR1 SGDLS, CDR2 YYNGEE. This CDR3 has 16 amino acids. This chain's CDR3 is CASSVGSSPPNNEQFF. In DNA, the CDR3 is TGTGCCAGCAGCGTAGGATCTAGCCCACCCAACAATGAGCAGTTCTTC.

The chain links TRBV3-1 (or the pseudogene TRBV3-2) to TRBJ2-1; the D is unclear. The CDR3 runs 20 residues. Germline V gene data show CDR1 as LGHDT and CDR2 as YNNKEL (reference sequence). Trimming pared 4 bases from V and 4 bases from J, leaving 29 bases between. The CDR3 DNA reads TGTGCCAGCAGCCCTGTAGATCCTCAGTTTGTTGCCAGGCCGTACAATGAGCAGTTCTTC. Encoded protein: CASSPVDPQFVARPYNEQFF.

V is TRBV24-1 and J is TRBJ2-2; TRBD1 might be the D (5 bases). V was trimmed by 2 bases and J by 1 base, leaving 10 bases between them. CDR1 is KGHDR, CDR2 SFDVKD, per germline. The CDR3 is made up of 16 amino acids. CDR3: CATSDSSGRNTGELFF. The CDR3 nucleotides are TGTGCCACCAGTGATTCGTCAGGGCGGAACACCGGGGAGCTGTTTTTT.

The gene calls are TRBV5-6 and TRBJ1-6; no definite D call. Germline CDR1 is SGHDT and CDR2 is YYEEEE. With 0 bases removed from V and 9 bases from J, the gap between germline ends came to 10 bases. The CDR3 sequence is 14 residues long. This chain's CDR3 is CASSLEAEGSPLHF. The DNA of the CDR3 is TGTGCCAGCAGCTTGGAGGCAGAGGGTTCACCCCTCCACTTT.

The chain has TRBV27 and TRBJ2-2; D gene unclear. The CDR3 has 12 amino acids. From germline, CDR1 is MNHEY and CDR2 SMNVEV (reference sequence). V was cut by 0 bases and J by 8 bases, with 4 bases left in between. The CDR3 region is CASSLSAGELFF. The CDR3 DNA sequence: TGTGCCAGCAGTTTATCGGCAGGGGAGCTGTTTTTT.

As regards this clone: A junction end diverges from the germline sequence, so it may reflect a read error. As DNA, the CDR3 is TGTGCCAGCAGGCGGAGTCTGTTTTCCAGGGTTTTAACTAACTCTGGCTACACCTTC. This encodes CASRRSLFSRVLTNSGYTF. The gene calls are TRBV5-6 and TRBJ1-2, with D maybe TRBD1 (5 bases). This CDR3 is 19 amino acids long. Germline CDR1 and CDR2: SGHDT and YYEEEE.

This chain connects TRBV3-1 (or the pseudogene TRBV3-2) to TRBJ1-4; the D is unclear. The CDR3 length is 14 residues. CDR1 is LGHDT, CDR2 YNNKEL, per germline (reference sequence). Trimming left V 1 base short and J 5 bases short, with 8 bases between. The DNA for the CDR3 is TGTGCCAGCAGCCAAGTCGGCACAAATGAAAAACTGTTTTTT. Residues: CASSQVGTNEKLFF.

The gene calls are TRBV3-1 (or the pseudogene TRBV3-2) and TRBJ2-5; D might be TRBD2 (8 bases). Trimming left V 1 base short and J 9 bases short, with 24 bases between. CDR3 length: 17 residues. Germline V CDR1 and CDR2: LGHDT, YNNKEL (reference sequence). The CDR3 protein is CASSQAATGLGGRPQYF. The CDR3, as DNA: TGTGCCAGCAGCCAAGCCGCAACGGGACTAGGGGGCCGGCCCCAGTACTTC.

The rearrangement links TRBV7-2 to TRBJ2-1; TRBD2 matches 10 bases. Germline assignment: CDR1 SGHTA and CDR2 FQGNSA. This CDR3 is built from 15 residues. With 5 bases clipped from V and 4 bases from J, the junction kept 5 bases outside the gene matches. In DNA, the CDR3 is TGTGCCAGCAGCCCCCGGACTAGCGGTTACAATGAGCAGTTCTTC. Translated, it gives CASSPRTSGYNEQFF.

The CDR3 sequence is CASSDGAPVAGYTF. The CDR3 nucleotides are TGCGCCAGCAGTGATGGGGCTCCGGTGGCCGGCTACACCTTC. The rearrangement uses TRBV10-2 and TRBJ1-2, with D maybe TRBD1 (5 bases). This CDR3 has 14 amino acids. Trimming pared 3 bases from V and 8 bases from J, leaving 16 bases between. Germline V CDR1 and CDR2: WSHSY, SAAADI.

The J gene is TRBJ2-1, the V gene TRBV6-4; D possibly matches TRBD1 or TRBD2 (5 bases each). Trimming took off 4 bases at V and 0 bases at J, with 10 bases between the two ends. Germline CDR1 MRHNA, CDR2 SNTAGT. The CDR3 loop spans 15 amino acids. CDR3 amino acids: CASSVGPSSYNEQFF. The CDR3 DNA reads TGTGCCAGCAGTGTGGGACCGAGCTCCTACAATGAGCAGTTCTTC.

This clone was picked up one time. V is TRBV6-5 and J is TRBJ2-1; 8 positions match TRBD1. CDR1 and CDR2 (germline): MNHEY, SVGAGI. The CDR3 is 13 residues long. Trimming at V came to 7 bases and at J to 10 bases, leaving 9 bases not matched to a gene. For the CDR3, the DNA is TGTGCCAGCACCATGGGGACAGGATTAGAGCAGTTCTTC. Protein product: CASTMGTGLEQFF.

The chain employs TRBV19 and TRBJ1-5; D is unresolved. This CDR3 is 14 amino acids long. V dropped 3 bases and J dropped 7 bases, with 13 bases sitting between them. The germline CDR1 and CDR2 sequences are LNHDA and SQIVND (reference sequence). This chain's CDR3 is CASSILGYGQPQHF. For the CDR3, the DNA is TGTGCCAGTAGTATTTTGGGATATGGGCAGCCCCAGCATTTT.

This chain uses TRBV4-1 with TRBJ2-1; D unresolved. V was clipped by 3 bases and J by 1 base, with 13 bases between them. From germline, CDR1 is MGHRA and CDR2 YSYEKL. The CDR3 is made up of 16 amino acids. CDR3 sequence reads: CASSHPILRSYNEQFF. The DNA of the CDR3 is TGCGCCAGCAGCCACCCAATTCTCCGGTCCTACAATGAGCAGTTCTTC.

With respect to this clone: The final CDR3 position lacks the conserved phenylalanine or tryptophan, pointing to a likely read error. The limits of the CDR3 on the DNA are not certain, so only TCRdb's listed CDR3 is given. The rearrangement links TRBV2 to TRBJ1-1. The CDR3 length is 9 residues, termini included. The germline gives CDR1 SNHLY, CDR2 FYNNEI. This chain's CDR3 is CASSENPLG.

This chain's CDR3 is CASSPRRYEQYF. The CDR3 DNA is TGTGCCAGCTCACCACGGAGATACGAGCAGTACTTC. The chain uses TRBV18 and TRBJ2-7; D gene ambiguous. There are 12 residues in the CDR3. The germline V gene has CDR1 KGHSH and CDR2 LQKENI. With 1 base removed from V and 4 bases from J, the gap between germline ends came to 5 bases.

V usage is TRBV5-1 and J usage is TRBJ1-1; TRBD1 matches 8 bases. From germline, CDR1 is SGHRS and CDR2 YFSETQ. The V segment lost 4 bases and the J segment 1 base; nucleotides outside the gene matches: 6. This CDR3 has 15 amino acids. CDR3 nucleotide sequence: TGCGCCAGCAGCCCCCAGGGGGCCCGGAACACTGAAGCTTTCTTT. It codes for CASSPQGARNTEAFF.

This chain links TRBV29-1 with TRBJ1-5; D is ambiguous. Trimming took 3 bases from V and 0 from J, leaving 6 bases between them. This CDR3 region has 13 residues. Germline V gene sequence: CDR1 SQVTM, CDR2 ANQGSEA. CDR3 loop: CSVDVSSNQPQHF. Here the CDR3 DNA reads TGCAGCGTTGATGTGTCTAGCAATCAGCCCCAGCATTTT.

The rearrangement uses TRBV30 and TRBJ2-1; 10 nucleotides align to TRBD2. The V segment lost 3 bases and the J segment 9 bases; nucleotides outside the gene matches: 11. The germline V gene has CDR1 GTSNPN and CDR2 SVGIG (reference sequence). CDR3 length: 15 amino acids. DNA of the CDR3: TGTGCCTGGAGCGGGGGGCTAGCGGGAGCCGTTGAGCAGTTCTTC. It specifies CAWSGGLAGAVEQFF.

The V call is TRBV29-1, the J call TRBJ1-2; TRBD1 aligns across 10 bases. Trimming at V came to 7 bases and at J to 0 bases, leaving 11 bases not matched to a gene. This CDR3 region has 16 residues. CDR1 is SQVTM and CDR2 is ANQGSEA in the germline V gene. In nucleotides, the CDR3 is TGCAGCGCCGGCGGGACAGGGGCAGGAGCTAACTATGGCTACACCTTC. Translation: CSAGGTGAGANYGYTF.

J is TRBJ2-7 and V is TRBV6-5, with TRBD2 as a possible D gene (6 bases). Germline values: CDR1 MNHEY, CDR2 SVGAGI. This CDR3 contains 13 residues. The V and J ends lost 6 bases and 2 bases respectively, with 11 bases between them. DNA of the CDR3: TGTGCCAGCAGCCGCGGGGCTCCCTACGAGCAGTACTTC. Translation: CASSRGAPYEQYF.

This clone was found once. The gene calls are TRBV28 and TRBJ1-4; TRBD1 is a possible D gene (5 bases). The CDR3 contains 15 residues. CDR1 MDHEN and CDR2 SYDVKM come from the germline V gene. Trimming took 7 bases from V and 14 from J, leaving 26 bases between them. CDR3: CASIGGGRERFGLFF. The CDR3 bases are TGTGCCAGCATCGGGGGGGGACGGGAGCGATTTGGGCTGTTTTTT.

This chain links TRBV9 with TRBJ2-1, with D possibly being TRBD1 or TRBD2 (5 bases each). This CDR3 has 14 amino acids. Germline CDR1 is SGDLS and CDR2 is YYNGEE. V lost 1 base, J lost 8 bases, and 13 bases lay in between. The chain's CDR3 is CASSVRGYLHEQFF. The CDR3 nucleotides read TGTGCCAGCAGCGTACGGGGCTATCTCCATGAGCAGTTCTTC.

This clone was seen only once. The CDR3 nucleotides are TGTGCCAGTAGTTTAACCCGGGACAGGGTTACCGGGGAGCTGTTTTTT. This encodes CASSLTRDRVTGELFF. This sequence joins TRBV19 and TRBJ2-2; 9 bases agree with TRBD1. Germline V gene lookup returns CDR1 LNHDA and CDR2 SQIVND (reference sequence). V lost 5 bases, J lost 5 bases, and 9 bases stayed unmatched. The CDR3 loop spans 16 amino acids.

The V call is TRBV28, the J call TRBJ1-5; D uncertain. V dropped 5 bases and J dropped 5 bases, with 10 bases sitting between them. CDR3 length: 13 residues. CDR1 MDHEN and CDR2 SYDVKM come from the germline V gene. CDR3 loop: CASSLTQDQPQHF. In DNA, the CDR3 is TGTGCCAGCAGTCTAACCCAAGATCAGCCCCAGCATTTT. Supplemented by reference TRBV28 and TRBJ1-5, the full variable domain reads DVKVTQSSRYLVKRTGEKVFLECVQDMDHENMFWYRQDPGLGLRLIYFSYDVKMKEKGDIPEGYSVSREKKERFSLILESASTNQTSMYLCASSLTQDQPQHFGDGTRLSIL.

The V gene is TRBV28, the J gene TRBJ1-2; D perhaps matches TRBD1 (6 bases). The CDR3 runs to 13 residues. The V and J ends lost 10 bases and 5 bases respectively, with 17 bases between them. Germline loops: CDR1 MDHEN, CDR2 SYDVKM. This chain's CDR3 is CATYTGGRYGYTF. The CDR3 nucleotides are TGTGCCACCTATACCGGGGGCCGGTATGGCTACACCTTC.

This chain joins TRBV2 and TRBJ1-5; D is ambiguous. CDR3 length: 13 amino acids. Germline values: CDR1 SNHLY, CDR2 FYNNEI. V lost 4 bases to trimming and J lost 5 bases, with 9 bases between them. In DNA, the CDR3 is TGTGCCAGCAGTGTTCAGCAACATCAGCCCCAGCATTTT. This sequence encodes CASSVQQHQPQHF.